This TCR beta chain is drawn from a study of blood T cell repertoires in COVID-19. Looking at the study overall: Sites across the United States, Italy and Spain contributed samples from acute and convalescent COVID-19. PBMCs, B-cell-depleted T cells, or T cells were the source of the cDNA or gDNA that made up the material.

V lost 3 bases and J lost 5, with 16 bases in between. CDR1 WNHNN and CDR2 SYGVQD come from the germline V gene (reference sequence). The length of the CDR3 is 15 residues. Study processing details: Amplification with reference gene primers provided the estimates of nucleated cell counts. Sequenced by immunoSEQ multiplex PCR; TCRdb stores in-frame clones only, minus some. The DNA was the basis for D and trimming; V, J and clone size are from that table. The sample shows under 300,000 clones, around nine tenths of them seen only once. The rearrangement links TRBV10-1 to TRBJ2-5; weak D call: TRBD2 (5 bases). This TCR derives from a woman aged 70-85 years with active or convalescent COVID-19. The sample comprised peripheral blood. Written as DNA, the CDR3 is TGCGCCAGCAGTGATTCAGGCGGGTTCGGTGAGACCCAGTACTTC. It encodes CASSDSGGFGETQYF.